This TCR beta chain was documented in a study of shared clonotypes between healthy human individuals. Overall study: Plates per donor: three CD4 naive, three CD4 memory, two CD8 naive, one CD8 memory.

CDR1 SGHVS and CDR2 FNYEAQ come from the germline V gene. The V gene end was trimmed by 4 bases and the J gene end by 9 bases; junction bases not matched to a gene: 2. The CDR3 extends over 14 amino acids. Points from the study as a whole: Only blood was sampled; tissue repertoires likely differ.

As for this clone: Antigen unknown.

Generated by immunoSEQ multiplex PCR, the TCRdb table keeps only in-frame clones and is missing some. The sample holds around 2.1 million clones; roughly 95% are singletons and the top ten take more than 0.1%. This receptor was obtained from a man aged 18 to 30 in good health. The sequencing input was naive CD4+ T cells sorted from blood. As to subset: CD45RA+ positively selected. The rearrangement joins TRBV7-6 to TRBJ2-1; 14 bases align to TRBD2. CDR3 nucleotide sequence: TGTGCCAGCAGCTCCGGACTAGCGGGAGGTGAGCAGTTCTTC. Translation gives CASSSGLAGGEQFF.